Here is one T cell receptor (beta chain) with its context. Its specificity is not known. These data are taken from a study of vaccination effects on CD4 cells after COVID-19. Whole-study context: BNT162b2 vaccine or mRNA-1273 vaccine was given to participants in two doses.

Germline V gene data show CDR1 as SEHNR and CDR2 as FQNEAQ (reference sequence). J was trimmed by 5 bases and V by 1 base; bases with no gene match: 6. This CDR3 spans 16 amino acids. After expansion with viral peptide pools in the ViraFEST assay, antigen-specific CD4+ T cells were sequenced. Around day 10 of culture, CD4+ T cells were separated out. It was between March and December 2020 that the person had a SARS-CoV-2 infection confirmed by PCR. Each culture well received some 1.9 million PBMC. These cells were then cultured in IMDM with 9 to 10 IU/ml IL-2 and 7.5 to 10 ug/ml peptides. The data were produced by immunoSEQ multiplex PCR, yet TCRdb's version contains in-frame clones alone and is incomplete. The sample has tens of thousands of clones; roughly 77% are singletons. Study-wide results and limits: Clones of infection and vaccine origin contracted markedly late after vaccination.

The receptor comes from a human donor who had a prior SARS-CoV-2 infection. J is TRBJ2-2 and V is TRBV7-9; 8 bases align to TRBD2. The sample was CD4+ T cells from PBMCs cultured with HIV peptides, taken before COVID-19 vaccination. This sample's subset: HIV-1 Nef peptide pool negative control/reference culture. The DNA of the CDR3 is TGTGCCAGCAGCTTAGAATCGGGAGGGGATACCGGGGAGCTGTTTTTT. It encodes CASSLESGGDTGELFF.